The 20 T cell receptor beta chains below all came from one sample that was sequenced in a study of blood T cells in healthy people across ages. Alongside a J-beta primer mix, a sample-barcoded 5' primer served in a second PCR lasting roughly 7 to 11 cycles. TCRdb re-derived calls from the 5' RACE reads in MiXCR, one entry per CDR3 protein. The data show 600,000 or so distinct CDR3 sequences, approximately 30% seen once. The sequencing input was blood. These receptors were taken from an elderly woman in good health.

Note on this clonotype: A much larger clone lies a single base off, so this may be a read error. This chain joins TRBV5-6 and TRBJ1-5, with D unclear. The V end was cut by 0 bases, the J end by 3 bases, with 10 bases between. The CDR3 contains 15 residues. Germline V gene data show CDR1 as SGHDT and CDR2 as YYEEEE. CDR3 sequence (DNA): TGTGCCAGCAGCTTGGCTGGGGTAGACAATCAGCCCCAGCATTTT. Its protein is CASSLAGVDNQPQHF.

DNA of the CDR3: TGCAGTGTTAGCGGGACGGTCACCGGGGAGCTGTTTTTT. Encoded protein: CSVSGTVTGELFF. This sequence joins TRBV20-1 and TRBJ2-2; TRBD2 aligns across 8 bases. CDR3 size: 13 residues. Per the germline V gene, CDR1 is DFQATT and CDR2 is SNEGSKA (reference sequence). V was clipped by 7 bases and J by 4 bases; unmatched bases: 5.

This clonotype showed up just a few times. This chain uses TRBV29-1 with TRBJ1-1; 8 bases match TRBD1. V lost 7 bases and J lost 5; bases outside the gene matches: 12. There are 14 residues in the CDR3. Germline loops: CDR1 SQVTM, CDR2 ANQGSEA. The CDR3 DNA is TGCAGCGCCGAACTGACAGGGGCGGGAACTGAAGCTTTCTTT. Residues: CSAELTGAGTEAFF.

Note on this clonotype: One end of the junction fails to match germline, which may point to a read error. The CDR3 is CRSSGLVFTDAQYF. CDR3 DNA sequence: TGCAGGAGTTCCGGACTAGTGTTCACAGATGCGCAGTATTTT. The V gene is TRBV20-1, the J gene TRBJ2-3; TRBD2 aligns across 7 bases. Germline V lookup: CDR1 DFQATT, CDR2 SNEGSKA (reference sequence). The CDR3 is 14 residues long.

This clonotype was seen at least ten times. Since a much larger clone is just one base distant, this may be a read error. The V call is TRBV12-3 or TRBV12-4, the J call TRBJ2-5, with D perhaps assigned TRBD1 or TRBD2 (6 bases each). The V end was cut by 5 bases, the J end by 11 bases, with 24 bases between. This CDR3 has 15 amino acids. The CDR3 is CASSPVSGAGNEQYF. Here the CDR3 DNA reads TGTGCCAGCAGTCCGGTATCGGGGGCGGGTAATGAGCAGTACTTC.

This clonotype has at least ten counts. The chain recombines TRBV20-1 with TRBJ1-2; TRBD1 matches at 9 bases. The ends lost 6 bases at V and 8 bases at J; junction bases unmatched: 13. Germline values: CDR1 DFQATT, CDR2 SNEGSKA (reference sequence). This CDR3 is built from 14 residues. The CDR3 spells CSAPAKTGGNGYTF. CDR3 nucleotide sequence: TGCAGTGCCCCGGCCAAAACAGGGGGCAACGGCTACACCTTC.

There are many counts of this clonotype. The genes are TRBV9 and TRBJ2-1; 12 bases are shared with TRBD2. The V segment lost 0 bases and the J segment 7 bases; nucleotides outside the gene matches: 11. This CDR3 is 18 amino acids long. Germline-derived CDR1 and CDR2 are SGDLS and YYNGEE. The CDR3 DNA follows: TGTGCCAGCAGCGTAGGATTGGCTAGCGGGGGGGTAGGAAATGAGCAGTTCTTC. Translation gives CASSVGLASGGVGNEQFF.

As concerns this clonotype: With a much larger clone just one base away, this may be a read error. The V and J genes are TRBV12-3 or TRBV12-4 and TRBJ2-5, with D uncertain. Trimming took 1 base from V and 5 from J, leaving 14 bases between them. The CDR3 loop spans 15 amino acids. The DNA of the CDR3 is TGTGCCAGCAGTTTAGGGGCACACCCCGGGGAGACCCAGTACTTC. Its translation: CASSLGAHPGETQYF.

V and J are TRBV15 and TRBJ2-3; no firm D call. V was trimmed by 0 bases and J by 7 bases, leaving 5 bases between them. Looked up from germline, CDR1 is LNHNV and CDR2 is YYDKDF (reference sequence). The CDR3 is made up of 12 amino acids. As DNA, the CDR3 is TGTGCCACCAGCAGAGACGGTTATACGCAGTATTTT. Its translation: CATSRDGYTQYF.

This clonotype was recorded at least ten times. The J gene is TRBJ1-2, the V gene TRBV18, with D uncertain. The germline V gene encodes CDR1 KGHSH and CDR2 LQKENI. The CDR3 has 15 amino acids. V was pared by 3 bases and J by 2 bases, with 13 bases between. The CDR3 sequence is CASSPEAKGNYGYTF. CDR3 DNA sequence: TGTGCCAGCTCACCCGAGGCCAAGGGCAACTATGGCTACACCTTC.

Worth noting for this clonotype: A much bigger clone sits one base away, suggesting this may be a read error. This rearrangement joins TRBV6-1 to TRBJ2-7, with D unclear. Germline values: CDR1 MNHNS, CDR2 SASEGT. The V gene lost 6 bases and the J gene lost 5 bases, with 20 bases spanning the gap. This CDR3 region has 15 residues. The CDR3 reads CASRETGPRPHEQYF. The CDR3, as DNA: TGTGCCAGCAGGGAAACCGGGCCTAGGCCCCACGAGCAGTACTTC.

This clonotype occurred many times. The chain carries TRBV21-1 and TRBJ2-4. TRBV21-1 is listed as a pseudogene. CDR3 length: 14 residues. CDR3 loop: CASSKYHALVIQYF. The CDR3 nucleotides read TGTGCCAGCAGCAAGTACCACGCACTGGTAATTCAGTACTTC.

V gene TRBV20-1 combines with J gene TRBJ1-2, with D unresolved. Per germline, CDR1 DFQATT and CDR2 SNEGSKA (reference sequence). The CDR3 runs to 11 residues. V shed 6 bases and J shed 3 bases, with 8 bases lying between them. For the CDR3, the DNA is TGCAGTGCCGTCGGGGACTATGGCTACACCTTC. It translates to CSAVGDYGYTF.

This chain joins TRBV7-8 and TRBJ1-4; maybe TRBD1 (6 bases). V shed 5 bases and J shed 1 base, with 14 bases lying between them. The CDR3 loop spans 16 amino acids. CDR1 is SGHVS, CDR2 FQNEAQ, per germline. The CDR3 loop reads CASSTDTGRTNEKLFF. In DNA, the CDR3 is TGTGCCAGCAGCACGGACACAGGGAGAACTAATGAAAAACTGTTTTTT.

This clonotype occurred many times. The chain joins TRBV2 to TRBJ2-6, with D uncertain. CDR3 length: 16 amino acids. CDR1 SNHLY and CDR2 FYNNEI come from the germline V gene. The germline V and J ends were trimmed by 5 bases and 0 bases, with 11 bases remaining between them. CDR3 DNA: TGTGCCAGCAGTCTGCGCCGGAGCTCTGGGGCCAACGTCCTGACTTTC. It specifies CASSLRRSSGANVLTF.

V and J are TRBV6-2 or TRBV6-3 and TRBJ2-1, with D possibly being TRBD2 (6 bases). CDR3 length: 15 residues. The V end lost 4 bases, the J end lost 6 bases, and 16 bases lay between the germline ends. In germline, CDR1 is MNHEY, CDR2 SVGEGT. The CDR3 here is CASSWAGPAPNEQFF. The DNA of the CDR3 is TGTGCCAGCAGTTGGGCGGGGCCCGCCCCCAATGAGCAGTTCTTC.

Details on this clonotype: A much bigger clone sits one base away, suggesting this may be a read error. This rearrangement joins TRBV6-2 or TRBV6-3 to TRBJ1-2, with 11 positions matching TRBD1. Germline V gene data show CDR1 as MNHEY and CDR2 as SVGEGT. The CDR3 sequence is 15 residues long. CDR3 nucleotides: TGTGCCGGCAGTTACTGGGGACAGGGGGACGATGGCTACACCTTC. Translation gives CAGSYWGQGDDGYTF.

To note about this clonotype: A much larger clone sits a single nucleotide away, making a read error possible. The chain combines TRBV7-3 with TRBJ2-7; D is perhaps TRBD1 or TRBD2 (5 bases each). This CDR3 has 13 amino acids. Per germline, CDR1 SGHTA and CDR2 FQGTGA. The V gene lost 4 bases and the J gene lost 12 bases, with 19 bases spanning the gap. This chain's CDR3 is CASSSEGIETRYF. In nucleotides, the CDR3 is TGTGCCAGCAGCTCAGAGGGGATCGAGACCCGGTACTTC.

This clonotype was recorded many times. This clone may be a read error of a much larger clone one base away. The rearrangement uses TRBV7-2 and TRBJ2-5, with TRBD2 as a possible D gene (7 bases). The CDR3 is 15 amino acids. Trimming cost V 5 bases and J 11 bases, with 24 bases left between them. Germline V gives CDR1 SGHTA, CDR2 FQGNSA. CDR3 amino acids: CASSPPGGAHNEQYF. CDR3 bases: TGTGCCAGCAGCCCACCTGGGGGGGCCCACAATGAGCAGTACTTC.

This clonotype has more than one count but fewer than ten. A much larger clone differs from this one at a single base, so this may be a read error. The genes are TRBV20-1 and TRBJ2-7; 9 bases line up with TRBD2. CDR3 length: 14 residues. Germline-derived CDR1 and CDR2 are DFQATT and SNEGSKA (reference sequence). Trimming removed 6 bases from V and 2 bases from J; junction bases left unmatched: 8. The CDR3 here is CSAFQSGGTYEQYF. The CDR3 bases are TGCAGTGCCTTCCAGAGCGGGGGGACCTACGAGCAGTACTTC.